The 30 T cell receptor beta chains listed next were all sequenced from one sample in a study of shared clonotypes between healthy human individuals (dated by TCRdb to about 2020). Receptor libraries were prepared by the immunoSEQ multiplex PCR assay. TCRdb took over this immuneACCESS table, retaining in-frame rearrangements with V and J assigned. Such tables are incomplete; in checked studies, under half of the missing clones stem from an unresolved V gene, and the remainder is unexplained. The sample table records around 690,000 clones; about 92% of these occur just once. 30% to 40% of the sample belongs to the ten largest clones. Sequenced sample: memory CD8+ T cells from PBMCs. Interpreted using the paper, the cell subset or site label stands for: CD45RO+ cells pooled with CCR7-negative TemRA cells. These receptors all come from a man between 18 and 29 years old in good health. Some clones in this sample may be carry-over from other donors' samples.

The V and J genes are TRBV6-5 and TRBJ1-1, with D hard to call. The CDR3 runs 16 residues. Germline CDR1 and CDR2: MNHEY and SVGAGI. V was clipped by 0 bases and J by 2 bases, with 13 bases between them. The CDR3 DNA sequence: TGTGCCAGCAGTTACTCGATCTGGCTGCTAAACACTGAAGCTTTCTTT. Encoded protein: CASSYSIWLLNTEAFF.

The chain uses TRBV7-9 and TRBJ2-3; D ambiguous. Trimming stripped 5 bases from V and 4 bases from J, with 22 bases between. The CDR3 is made up of 17 amino acids. CDR1 and CDR2 (germline): SEHNR, FQNEAQ (reference sequence). CDR3 in amino acids: CASSAPRATTNPDTQYF. The CDR3 coding sequence is TGTGCCAGCAGCGCGCCGAGAGCTACTACCAACCCAGATACGCAGTATTTT.

The chain employs TRBV29-1 and TRBJ2-5, with D possibly being TRBD2 (5 bases). The J call may be faulty, since TRBJ2-7 better matches the DNA end. CDR1 and CDR2 (germline): SQVTM, ANQGSEA. The CDR3 covers 14 residues. CDR3 sequence: CSVVPEDSAYEQYF. The CDR3 nucleotides read TGCAGCGTTGTCCCTGAGGACTCCGCCTACGAGCAGTACTTC.

This sequence joins TRBV6-1 and TRBJ1-3; D possibly corresponds to TRBD1 (5 bases). V lost 4 bases and J lost 0, with 13 bases in between. The CDR3 consists of 16 residues. Germline V gene data show CDR1 as MNHNS and CDR2 as SASEGT. The CDR3 is CASSGDGTASGNTIYF. CDR3 sequence (DNA): TGTGCCAGCAGTGGAGATGGGACGGCCTCTGGAAACACCATATATTTT.

V gene TRBV6-6 combines with J gene TRBJ2-5, with a weak D call TRBD2 (7 bases). The CDR3 spans 15 residues. V was cut by 6 bases and J by 4 bases, with 18 bases left in between. Germline CDR1 MNHNY, CDR2 SVGAGI (reference sequence). The CDR3 protein is CASSSAWEGGETQYF. The CDR3 nucleotides read TGTGCCAGCAGCTCCGCGTGGGAGGGGGGAGAGACCCAGTACTTC.

The V gene is TRBV6-8, the J gene TRBJ2-5, with 7 bases fitting TRBD2. The CDR3 has 16 residues. V trimming: 4 bases; J trimming: 4 bases; junction bases outside the gene matches: 12. Germline CDR1 MNHGY, CDR2 SAAAGT. This CDR3 is CASSSRGRGRSETQYF. For the CDR3, the DNA is TGTGCCAGCAGTTCACGCGGGAGAGGGAGATCAGAGACCCAGTACTTC.

The chain couples TRBV2 to TRBJ2-3; D gene ambiguous. The CDR3 totals 13 residues. Germline lookup yields CDR1 SNHLY and CDR2 FYNNEI. Trimming removed 3 bases from V and 0 bases from J, with 4 bases in between. The CDR3 protein is CASSELSTDTQYF. CDR3 nucleotide sequence: TGTGCCAGCAGTGAGTTAAGCACAGATACGCAGTATTTT.

The rearrangement links TRBV11-2 to TRBJ2-1; 11 bases are a match to TRBD2. The CDR3 loop spans 18 amino acids. Germline trimming cut 0 bases from V and 2 bases from J; bases unmatched to any gene: 6. Germline loops: CDR1 SGHAT, CDR2 FQNNGV. This CDR3 is CASSLESRLAGPYNEQFF. The CDR3 bases are TGTGCCAGCAGCTTAGAAAGTAGACTAGCGGGGCCCTACAATGAGCAGTTCTTC. Based on the CDR3 plus reference TRBV11-2 and TRBJ2-1, the full variable domain is EAGVAQSPRYKIIEKRQSVAFWCNPISGHATLYWYQQILGQGPKLLIQFQNNGVVDDSQLPKDRFSAERLKGVDSTLKIQPAKLEDSAVYLCASSLESRLAGPYNEQFFGPGTRLTVL.

The chain combines TRBV4-3 with TRBJ1-4; D might be TRBD1 (6 bases). CDR3 length equals 18 residues. V was pared by 0 bases and J by 8 bases, with 22 bases between. Germline V gene data show CDR1 as LGHNA and CDR2 as YSLEER. This CDR3 reads CASSQESPGGEGFEKLFF. The CDR3 bases are TGCGCCAGCAGCCAAGAATCTCCTGGGGGCGAGGGGTTCGAAAAACTGTTTTTT.

The rearrangement uses TRBV9 and TRBJ1-1; TRBD1 aligns across 7 bases. The CDR3 has 15 residues. Germline V gene data show CDR1 as SGDLS and CDR2 as YYNGEE. Trimming cost V 3 bases and J 0 bases; bases outside gene matches: 5. CDR3 sequence: CASSDGTAVNTEAFF. CDR3 nucleotides: TGTGCCAGCAGCGACGGGACAGCCGTGAACACTGAAGCTTTCTTT.

The chain combines TRBV7-9 with TRBJ2-1; 9 nucleotides agree with TRBD2. The junction had 9 bases not matched to a gene; V was cut back by 3 bases and J by 9 bases. Germline V gene data show CDR1 as SEHNR and CDR2 as FQNEAQ (reference sequence). The CDR3 extends over 15 amino acids. CDR3 nucleotides: TGTGCCAGCAGCTTCCCGGGCGGGAGGGTAAGTGAGCAGTTCTTC. It codes for CASSFPGGRVSEQFF.

This clone was seen once. CDR3 residues: CASSNRDPYRPQHF. The CDR3 DNA is TGTGCCAGCAGTAACCGGGACCCCTATCGGCCCCAGCATTTT. The V call is TRBV27, the J call TRBJ1-5; perhaps TRBD1 as D (5 bases). V lost 5 bases and J lost 9, with 17 bases in between. Germline CDR1 and CDR2: MNHEY and SMNVEV (reference sequence). The CDR3 is made up of 14 amino acids.

In nucleotides, the CDR3 is TGTGCCAGCAAAGAGTGGGAGCAGTACTTC. Translation: CASKEWEQYF. The J gene is TRBJ2-7, the V gene TRBV6-1; D call uncertain. This CDR3 has 10 residues. Looked up from germline, CDR1 is MNHNS and CDR2 is SASEGT. The V end lost 7 bases, the J end lost 7 bases, and 8 bases lay between the germline ends.

This rearrangement joins TRBV4-2 to TRBJ2-2; possible D gene TRBD2, 6 bases. Deletions cut 4 bases from V and 4 bases from J, with 10 bases between. Germline V gene sequence: CDR1 LGHNA, CDR2 YNFKEQ. The CDR3 contains 14 residues. CDR3 protein: CASSPTSFTGELFF. The CDR3 nucleotides read TGTGCCAGCAGCCCGACTAGTTTCACCGGGGAGCTGTTTTTT.

The chain links TRBV7-9 to TRBJ1-3; D might be TRBD1 (6 bases). In germline, CDR1 is SEHNR, CDR2 FQNEAQ (reference sequence). The CDR3 is 16 residues long. V shed 1 base and J shed 2 bases, with 12 bases lying between them. This CDR3 is CASSLGAGVAGNTIYF. The CDR3 coding sequence is TGTGCCAGCAGCTTAGGTGCAGGGGTTGCTGGAAACACCATATATTTT. Supplemented by reference TRBV7-9 and TRBJ1-3, the full variable domain reads DTGVSQNPRHKITKRGQNVTFRCDPISEHNRLYWYRQTLGQGPEFLTYFQNEAQLEKSRLLSDRFSAERPKGSFSTLEIQRTEQGDSAMYLCASSLGAGVAGNTIYFGEGSWLTVV.

Turning to this clone: The sample holds other DNA sequences that translate to the same CDR3. This chain links TRBV30 with TRBJ1-1; D is perhaps TRBD1 (5 bases). The CDR3 runs 11 residues. Germline V gene lookup returns CDR1 GTSNPN and CDR2 SVGIG (reference sequence). Trimming stripped 5 bases from V and 1 base from J, with 5 bases between. CDR3 coding DNA: TGTGCCTGGGACAGGAACACTGAAGCTTTCTTT. This translates into CAWDRNTEAFF.

This clone was seen a few times. This chain links TRBV29-1 with TRBJ1-1; D gene ambiguous. Trimming removed 0 bases at V and 4 bases at J, with 12 bases between. Germline assignment: CDR1 SQVTM and CDR2 ANQGSEA. The CDR3 has 14 residues. CDR3 residues: CSVEDPGKSTEAFF. The CDR3 bases are TGCAGCGTTGAAGATCCGGGCAAATCCACTGAAGCTTTCTTT.

The genes are TRBV11-2 and TRBJ2-1; D is uncertain. This CDR3 is 15 amino acids long. Trimming took off 0 bases at V and 0 bases at J, with 6 bases between the two ends. Germline CDR1 and CDR2: SGHAT and FQNNGV. For the CDR3, the DNA is TGTGCCAGCAGCTTAGACTTCAGCTCCTACAATGAGCAGTTCTTC. Translation: CASSLDFSSYNEQFF.

This clone was counted a single time. The J gene is TRBJ1-1, the V gene TRBV30, with 7 bases fitting TRBD1. CDR3 length: 13 residues. CDR1 is GTSNPN, CDR2 SVGIG, per germline (reference sequence). Trimming removed 4 bases from V and 1 base from J; junction bases left unmatched: 3. The CDR3, as DNA: TGTGCCTGGATAGGGGGCGGGAACACTGAAGCTTTCTTT. Encoded protein: CAWIGGGNTEAFF.

This clone was seen ten or more times. The chain employs TRBV6-6 and TRBJ2-7; D gene uncertain. Between the trimmed V and J ends, which lost 5 bases and 3 bases, there was a span of 8 bases. Looked up from germline, CDR1 is MNHNY and CDR2 is SVGAGI (reference sequence). The CDR3 contains 12 residues. CDR3 in amino acids: CASSTLGYEQYF. The CDR3 DNA reads as TGTGCCAGCAGTACCCTCGGCTACGAGCAGTACTTC.

This chain uses TRBV9 with TRBJ2-7, with 10 bases fitting TRBD2. V shed 4 bases and J 7 bases; nucleotides not matched to a gene: 8. The CDR3 totals 14 residues. Per germline, CDR1 SGDLS and CDR2 YYNGEE. CDR3 in amino acids: CASSTGTSALEQYF. CDR3 in DNA: TGTGCCAGCAGCACCGGGACTAGCGCTTTAGAGCAGTACTTC.

The DNA of the CDR3 is TGTGCCAGCAGCCCGGAAAGAACAGGGGCCGGCTCTGGAAACACCATATATTTT. Translating gives CASSPERTGAGSGNTIYF. The chain is built from TRBV11-2 and TRBJ1-3, with 7 positions matching TRBD1. The germline CDR1 and CDR2 sequences are SGHAT and FQNNGV. This CDR3 has 18 residues. Trimming took 5 bases from V and 0 from J; bases not matched to a gene: 13.

J is TRBJ2-1 and V is TRBV27; D is ambiguous. CDR1 MNHEY and CDR2 SMNVEV come from the germline V gene (reference sequence). The CDR3 is made up of 16 amino acids. V lost 0 bases and J lost 0, with 9 bases in between. The CDR3 protein is CASSLSWVPSYNEQFF. Here the CDR3 DNA reads TGTGCCAGCAGTTTATCTTGGGTACCCTCCTACAATGAGCAGTTCTTC.

This chain joins TRBV11-3 and TRBJ1-1; D unresolved. The CDR3 covers 13 residues. CDR1 and CDR2 (germline): SGHNT, YENEEA. V lost 5 bases to trimming and J lost 4 bases, with 11 bases between them. The CDR3: CASSVGRITEAFF. In DNA, the CDR3 is TGTGCCAGCAGCGTAGGGCGGATCACTGAAGCTTTCTTT. The variable domain in full, completed from reference TRBV11-3 and TRBJ1-1, reads EAGVVQSPRYKIIEKKQPVAFWCNPISGHNTLYWYLQNLGQGPELLIRYENEEAVDDSQLPKDRFSAERLKGVDSTLKIQPAELGDSAVYLCASSVGRITEAFFGQGTRLTVV.

This clone has a single count. This chain uses TRBV28 with TRBJ1-1; a weak D match, TRBD1 (5 bases). V shed 5 bases and J shed 4 bases, with 17 bases lying between them. The germline V gene encodes CDR1 MDHEN and CDR2 SYDVKM. The CDR3 totals 15 residues. The CDR3 sequence is CASSPPAGLATEAFF. The CDR3 DNA reads as TGTGCCAGCAGTCCCCCGGCAGGGTTGGCCACTGAAGCTTTCTTT.

The chain links TRBV10-3 to TRBJ1-5; D not resolved. The V end lost 3 bases, the J end lost 1 base, and 7 bases lay between the germline ends. This CDR3 has 14 residues. Germline assignment: CDR1 ENHRY and CDR2 SYGVKD. In DNA form, the CDR3 reads TGTGCCATCAGTGACGGTCACAGCAATCAGCCCCAGCATTTT. Translating it yields CAISDGHSNQPQHF.

This chain connects TRBV13 to TRBJ1-1; D unclear. The CDR3 spans 12 residues. Per the germline V gene, CDR1 is PRHDT and CDR2 is FYEKMQ (reference sequence). V was clipped by 5 bases and J by 3 bases, with 7 bases between them. CDR3 nucleotide sequence: TGTGCCAGCAGCCCCCAAGACACTGAAGCTTTCTTT. Its protein is CASSPQDTEAFF.

This clone was observed a single time. This sequence joins TRBV5-8 and TRBJ1-1, with D possibly TRBD1 on 5 matching bases. The CDR3 covers 13 residues. Trimming pared 3 bases from V and 6 bases from J, leaving 12 bases between. Germline lookup yields CDR1 SGHTS and CDR2 YDEGEE. The CDR3 sequence: CASSSGLQSEAFF. CDR3 DNA: TGTGCCAGCAGCTCGGGACTTCAGTCTGAAGCTTTCTTT.

The genes are TRBV5-8 and TRBJ2-1; 8 bases line up with TRBD1. CDR3 length: 15 amino acids. The J segment lost 9 bases and the V segment lost 1 base, leaving 9 bases of the junction unmatched. The germline V gene has CDR1 SGHTS and CDR2 YDEGEE. CDR3: CASSLSDRAEGEQFF. The CDR3 DNA is TGTGCCAGCAGCTTGTCGGACAGGGCCGAGGGTGAGCAGTTCTTC.

The chain combines TRBV6-4 with TRBJ2-1; TRBD1 might be the D (6 bases). This CDR3 spans 16 amino acids. With 3 bases removed from V and 7 bases from J, the gap between germline ends came to 19 bases. Germline values: CDR1 MRHNA, CDR2 SNTAGT. CDR3 bases: TGTGCCAGCAGTGAAACAGGGAACCCCTGGGGGAATGAGCAGTTCTTC. Protein sequence: CASSETGNPWGNEQFF.